Presented here are 17 T cell receptor beta chains from one specimen sequenced in a study of vaccination and CD4 T cells after COVID-19. These TCRs are of unknown antigen specificity. Sequence data for DNA of cultured CD4+ T cells were generated by the Oncomine TCR Beta short-read assay. TCRdb ran MiXCR on the PCR reads and lists one entry per CDR3 protein. Altogether roughly 17,000 distinct CDR3 sequences are present, 55% being singletons, with the ten largest covering 7.5%. Stated treatment: roughly ten-day PBMC culture with coronavirus spike peptide pools or control peptides (ViraFEST assay). Sequenced: CD4+ T cells from blood, cultured in vitro. The source of these receptors is a human donor who had recovered from COVID-19.

The J gene is TRBJ2-7, the V gene TRBV7-6; tentatively, D is TRBD1 (7 bases). CDR3 length: 19 amino acids. The germline V and J ends were trimmed by 5 bases and 4 bases, with 30 bases remaining between them. Per the germline V gene, CDR1 is SGHVS and CDR2 is FNYEAQ. This chain's CDR3 is CASSPLTGARGGIVYEQYF. CDR3 bases: TGTGCCAGCAGCCCCCTAACAGGGGCCCGGGGCGGGATAGTATACGAGCAGTACTTC.

This sequence joins TRBV12-3 or TRBV12-4 and TRBJ1-2; TRBD1 matches 9 bases. There are 13 residues in the CDR3. V shed 6 bases and J 8 bases; nucleotides not matched to a gene: 7. CDR3 DNA sequence: TGTGCCAGCAGGATACAGGGGGCGGGAGGCTACACCTTC. It codes for CASRIQGAGGYTF.

CDR3 region: CATSDGVGQANTEAFF. CDR3 DNA: TGTGCCACCAGTGACGGGGTTGGGCAGGCGAACACTGAAGCTTTCTTT. The chain joins TRBV24-1 to TRBJ1-1; D is unresolved. CDR3 length equals 16 residues. CDR1 and CDR2 from the germline V gene are KGHDR and SFDVKD. Between the trimmed V and J ends, which lost 4 bases and 1 base, there was a span of 15 bases.

The chain couples TRBV2 to TRBJ2-3, with a possible D match to TRBD1 (5 bases). The germline gives CDR1 SNHLY, CDR2 FYNNEI. The CDR3 is 17 amino acids. Trimming left V 5 bases short and J 3 bases short, with 21 bases between. CDR3 nucleotide sequence: TGTGCCAGCAGTTTATCCAACCAGGGAATGGGAACAGATACGCAGTATTTT. Translated: CASSLSNQGMGTDTQYF.

The chain is built from TRBV12-3 or TRBV12-4 and TRBJ1-5, with D possibly TRBD1 on 5 matching bases. The V end lost 3 bases, the J end lost 3 bases, and 12 bases lay between the germline ends. This CDR3 has 15 amino acids. CDR3 in DNA: TGTGCCAGCAGTTTGGGGGACCTTACCAATCAGCCCCAGCATTTT. Protein sequence: CASSLGDLTNQPQHF.

This clonotype occurred once. This chain connects TRBV20-1 to TRBJ2-5; TRBD2 is a possible D gene (5 bases). V lost 3 bases, J lost 3 bases, and 11 bases lay in between. CDR1 and CDR2 from the germline V gene are DFQATT and SNEGSKA (reference sequence). The CDR3 has 13 amino acids. The CDR3 DNA reads TGCAGTGCTAGTCTCGTCGGGGAAGAGACCCAGTACTTC. Translation: CSASLVGEETQYF.

This chain connects TRBV18 to TRBJ1-6; D uncertain. V gave up 2 bases and J gave up 7 bases, with 9 bases separating them. Germline V gives CDR1 KGHSH, CDR2 LQKENI. The length of the CDR3 is 14 residues. The CDR3 region has the DNA TGTGCCAGCTCACCAGGGCACGGAAATTCACCCCTCCACTTT. Translation: CASSPGHGNSPLHF.

The V call is TRBV2, the J call TRBJ2-3; 12 bases agree with TRBD2. V was clipped by 7 bases and J by 5 bases; unmatched bases: 7. Germline CDR1 SNHLY, CDR2 FYNNEI. CDR3 length: 15 residues. CDR3 in amino acids: CASNPLAGGGDTQYF. The CDR3 bases are TGTGCCAGCAACCCACTAGCGGGAGGTGGAGATACGCAGTATTTT.

The chain carries TRBV20-1 and TRBJ1-4; D is perhaps TRBD1 (5 bases). The V end was cut by 0 bases, the J end by 5 bases, with 19 bases between. Per the germline V gene, CDR1 is DFQATT and CDR2 is SNEGSKA (reference sequence). The CDR3 is 17 residues long. DNA for the CDR3: TGCAGTGCTAGAGATGGCGGGGCAGGGCGGCCCAATGAAAAACTGTTTTTT. It translates to CSARDGGAGRPNEKLFF.

V is TRBV19 and J is TRBJ1-5; the D gene is possibly TRBD1 (5 bases). Per germline, CDR1 LNHDA and CDR2 SQIVND (reference sequence). V was clipped by 3 bases and J by 7 bases, with 16 bases between them. There are 15 residues in the CDR3. CDR3 loop: CASSIFSQGGQPQHF. In DNA, the CDR3 is TGTGCCAGTAGTATCTTTTCCCAGGGCGGGCAGCCCCAGCATTTT.

The chain combines TRBV2 with TRBJ1-2, with TRBD1 identical over 11 bases. The V segment lost 5 bases and the J segment 5 bases; nucleotides outside the gene matches: 7. The germline V gene has CDR1 SNHLY and CDR2 FYNNEI. The CDR3 is made up of 15 amino acids. CDR3 coding DNA: TGTGCCAGCAGTCGTGGACAGGGGGCAGGATATGGCTACACCTTC. Its protein is CASSRGQGAGYGYTF.

The chain couples TRBV10-3 to TRBJ2-1; 14 bases line up with TRBD2. CDR3 size: 17 residues. The J segment lost 8 bases and the V segment lost 2 bases, leaving 8 bases of the junction unmatched. Germline CDR1 is ENHRY and CDR2 is SYGVKD. CDR3 DNA: TGTGCCATCAGTGAGCAACCTCCGGGACTAGCGGGAGATGAGCAGTTCTTC. Translating it yields CAISEQPPGLAGDEQFF.

This clonotype occurred a few times. The chain couples TRBV5-8 to TRBJ1-1; D unclear. The V gene's germline CDR1 is SGHTS and CDR2 YDEGEE. V was cut by 3 bases and J by 1 base, with 7 bases left in between. The CDR3 is 13 residues long. The CDR3 DNA reads as TGTGCCAGCAGCTACTCGAAGAACACTGAAGCTTTCTTT. Translating gives CASSYSKNTEAFF.

The chain recombines TRBV10-2 with TRBJ2-3, with 9 positions matching TRBD2. The V segment lost 6 bases and the J segment 5 bases; nucleotides outside the gene matches: 9. There are 15 residues in the CDR3. CDR1 and CDR2 from the germline V gene are WSHSY and SAAADI. DNA for the CDR3: TGCGCCAGCAGGGGGCGGGAGGGCCCTATAGATACGCAGTATTTT. Amino acid sequence: CASRGREGPIDTQYF.

The chain joins TRBV20-1 to TRBJ2-3, with D perhaps matching TRBD2 (5 bases). CDR1 is DFQATT and CDR2 is SNEGSKA in the germline V gene (reference sequence). V shed 6 bases and J shed 4 bases, with 11 bases lying between them. The CDR3 length is 12 residues. The CDR3 loop is CSAAEEADTQYF. The CDR3 region has the DNA TGCAGTGCAGCCGAGGAGGCAGATACGCAGTATTTT.

V usage is TRBV12-3 or TRBV12-4 and J usage is TRBJ1-1; D call uncertain. Trimming took off 6 bases at V and 4 bases at J, with 9 bases between the two ends. The length of the CDR3 is 12 residues. Here the CDR3 DNA reads TGTGCCAGCAGGGTCGGATCCACTGAAGCTTTCTTT. As protein: CASRVGSTEAFF.

This clonotype was counted a few times. The chain has TRBV7-2 and TRBJ1-5, with D uncertain. Trimming shortened V by 3 bases and J by 2 bases, and 11 bases separated the two germline ends. CDR1 is SGHTA and CDR2 is FQGNSA in the germline V gene. CDR3 size: 15 residues. The CDR3 region has the DNA TGTGCCAGCAGCTTTCTGGAGGGAGGCAATCAGCCCCAGCATTTT. This sequence encodes CASSFLEGGNQPQHF.